A single sample gave rise to the 25 T cell receptor beta chains below, sequenced in a study of response to subunit inactivated influenza vaccine. TCRdb processed the RT-PCR reads anew with MiXCR; each CDR3 protein has one entry. The sample records over 650,000 distinct CDR3 sequences, 18% being singletons. The specimen was PBMCs from blood, collected roughly 5 days after vaccination. Receptors originate from a man aged 45 to 65 who received an inactivated influenza vaccine.

The table lists this clonotype with many counts. The chain combines TRBV7-2 with TRBJ2-1, with 8 bases lining up with TRBD1. J lost 3 bases, V lost 5 bases, and 3 bases had no gene match. The CDR3 extends over 14 amino acids. CDR1 is SGHTA, CDR2 FQGNSA, per germline. As DNA, the CDR3 is TGTGCCAGCAGCCCGGGGACAGGCTACAATGAGCAGTTCTTC. It specifies CASSPGTGYNEQFF.

The rearrangement joins TRBV3-1 to TRBJ2-3, with D uncertain. Trimming stripped 4 bases from V and 0 bases from J, with 14 bases between. CDR1 is LGHDT and CDR2 is YNNKEL in the germline V gene (reference sequence). CDR3 size: 16 residues. CDR3 in DNA: TGTGCCAGCAGCCTCCTAGACCTAACTAGCACAGATACGCAGTATTTT. It yields the protein CASSLLDLTSTDTQYF.

This chain links TRBV7-2 with TRBJ2-1; D may be TRBD1 (5 bases). V was cut by 1 base and J by 9 bases, with 13 bases left in between. This CDR3 spans 14 amino acids. The germline V gene encodes CDR1 SGHTA and CDR2 FQGNSA. In DNA, the CDR3 is TGTGCCAGCAGCTTAGATCAGGGAAGAGGTGAGCAGTTCTTC. This sequence encodes CASSLDQGRGEQFF.

This clonotype was detected a few times. J is TRBJ2-5 and V is TRBV29-1; D might be TRBD1 (6 bases). The length of the CDR3 is 15 residues. Germline V CDR1 and CDR2: SQVTM, ANQGSEA. V dropped 2 bases and J dropped 4 bases, with 17 bases sitting between them. The CDR3 DNA reads as TGCAGCGTTGAACTTCCTCGCAGGGGATTAGAGACCCAGTACTTC. Its translation: CSVELPRRGLETQYF.

The CDR3 coding sequence is TGCAGCGTTGGGCGTCTTTCCACAGATACGCAGTATTTT. Translated: CSVGRLSTDTQYF. The chain joins TRBV29-1 to TRBJ2-3, with unresolved D. The germline CDR1 and CDR2 sequences are SQVTM and ANQGSEA. Trimming removed 4 bases at V and 2 bases at J, with 10 bases between. CDR3 size: 13 residues.

A few counts support this clonotype. The chain joins TRBV20-1 to TRBJ2-3; 8 bases fit TRBD1. Germline loops: CDR1 DFQATT, CDR2 SNEGSKA (reference sequence). CDR3 length: 14 amino acids. V gave up 3 bases and J gave up 5 bases; unmatched junction bases: 7. The CDR3 DNA reads as TGCAGTGCTAGGGGAAGACAGGGGAAAGATACGCAGTATTTT. It specifies CSARGRQGKDTQYF.

V usage is TRBV7-9 and J usage is TRBJ2-1; D possibly corresponds to TRBD1 (6 bases). V dropped 7 bases and J dropped 3 bases, with 19 bases sitting between them. The CDR3 runs 16 residues. Germline values: CDR1 SEHNR, CDR2 FQNEAQ (reference sequence). CDR3 sequence: CASIPGVSMLYNEQFF. CDR3 sequence (DNA): TGTGCCAGCATCCCAGGGGTTTCCATGCTCTACAATGAGCAGTTCTTC.

This clonotype was seen just once. V and J are TRBV5-3 and TRBJ2-1, with D hard to call. TRBV5-3 qualifies as an ORF whose function is uncertain. The CDR3 spans 14 residues. V gave up 5 bases and J gave up 4 bases, with 13 bases separating them. This CDR3 reads CARREGPLYNEQFF. In DNA, the CDR3 is TGTGCCAGAAGGGAAGGCCCCCTATACAATGAGCAGTTCTTC.

This clonotype was seen at least ten times. The V and J genes are TRBV20-1 and TRBJ1-4; D is ambiguous. CDR1 is DFQATT, CDR2 SNEGSKA, per germline (reference sequence). V lost 7 bases to trimming and J lost 8 bases, with 20 bases between them. This CDR3 is built from 14 residues. The CDR3, as DNA: TGCAGTGGTCTCGAAAGAGGCTATAGAGAAAAACTGTTTTTT. Translated: CSGLERGYREKLFF.

This clonotype was picked up many times. The V and J genes are TRBV6-2 or TRBV6-3 and TRBJ2-7, with 8 bases aligning to TRBD1. Germline CDR1 is MNHEY and CDR2 is SVGEGT. J gave up 4 bases and V 5 bases, and 7 bases lay outside the gene matches. The CDR3 is 14 residues long. For the CDR3, the DNA is TGTGCCAGCAGTCGTGGACAGGGAAGTTACGAGCAGTACTTC. This gives the protein CASSRGQGSYEQYF.

The rearrangement links TRBV4-1 to TRBJ2-5; 11 nucleotides line up with TRBD1. V lost 5 bases to trimming and J lost 1 base; unmatched junction nucleotides: 6. The CDR3 is 16 residues long. The germline V gene has CDR1 MGHRA and CDR2 YSYEKL. The CDR3 region has the DNA TGCGCCAGCAGCACCGGACAGGGGGCAACCCAAGAGACCCAGTACTTC. It is translated as CASSTGQGATQETQYF.

The sample holds a few counts of this clonotype. The rearrangement links TRBV9 to TRBJ2-2; TRBD2 matches at 12 bases. V dropped 3 bases and J dropped 4; count of bases not matched to a gene: 4. The CDR3 sequence is 16 residues long. Germline V lookup: CDR1 SGDLS, CDR2 YYNGEE. DNA for the CDR3: TGTGCCAGCAGCGCAAGGACTAGCGGGGTCACCGGGGAGCTGTTTTTT. The encoded protein is CASSARTSGVTGELFF. Variable domain in full (rest from reference TRBV9 and TRBJ2-2): DSGVTQTPKHLITATGQRVTLRCSPRSGDLSVYWYQQSLDQGLQFLIQYYNGEERAKGNILERFSAQQFPDLHSELNLSSLELGDSALYFCASSARTSGVTGELFFGEGSRLTVL.

The CDR3 DNA sequence: TGTGCCAGCAGCCCTCATCCACATGACGGGGTCTCCTACGAGCAGTACTTC. This codes for CASSPHPHDGVSYEQYF. J is TRBJ2-7 and V is TRBV7-2, with a tentative D call TRBD2 (5 bases). The V gene's germline CDR1 is SGHTA and CDR2 FQGNSA. Trimming left V 5 bases short and J 0 bases short, with 20 bases between. The CDR3 totals 17 residues. The full variable domain, in which reference TRBV7-2 and TRBJ2-7 provide the parts outside the CDR3, is GAGVSQSPSNKVTEKGKDVELRCDPISGHTALYWYRQSLGQGLEFLIYFQGNSAPDKSGLPSDRFSAERTGGSVSTLTIQRTQQEDSAVYLCASSPHPHDGVSYEQYFGPGTRLTVT.

This clonotype was seen a few times. The J gene is TRBJ2-7, the V gene TRBV4-2, with TRBD1 matching 8 bases. The CDR3 contains 13 residues. Germline assignment: CDR1 LGHNA and CDR2 YNFKEQ. V was clipped by 3 bases and J by 6 bases; unmatched bases: 4. The CDR3 DNA is TGTGCCAGCAGCCAGGACAGGGATCTCGAGCAGTACTTC. Amino acids: CASSQDRDLEQYF.

This clonotype was seen a handful of times. The rearrangement links TRBV12-3 or TRBV12-4 to TRBJ2-7, with 10 bases lining up with TRBD1. The ends lost 6 bases at V and 7 bases at J; junction bases unmatched: 9. The CDR3 loop spans 14 amino acids. The CDR3 DNA reads TGTGCCAGCAGCCCCCGACAGGGGGCGAGTGAGCAGTACTTC. Residues: CASSPRQGASEQYF.

This clonotype has ten or more counts. This sequence joins TRBV20-1 and TRBJ2-7; TRBD1 aligns across 7 bases. V gave up 6 bases and J gave up 1 base; unmatched junction bases: 9. Germline values: CDR1 DFQATT, CDR2 SNEGSKA (reference sequence). The CDR3 length is 14 residues. In DNA, the CDR3 is TGCAGTGCCCCTCGACAGGGCCATTCCTACGAGCAGTACTTC. It encodes CSAPRQGHSYEQYF.

CDR3 DNA sequence: TGCGCCAGCAGCACCGGGACAGGCTCTAGCACAGATACGCAGTATTTT. Its protein is CASSTGTGSSTDTQYF. The chain joins TRBV5-1 to TRBJ2-3; TRBD1 matches 8 bases. CDR1 and CDR2 (germline): SGHRS, YFSETQ. With V trimmed by 4 bases and J by 0 bases, 7 bases remained unmatched. This CDR3 comprises 16 residues.

This clonotype has only a few counts. The J gene is TRBJ2-3, the V gene TRBV20-1; D possibly corresponds to TRBD2 (5 bases). The CDR3 contains 14 residues. Between the trimmed V and J ends, which lost 1 base and 5 bases, there was a span of 13 bases. CDR1 and CDR2 from the germline V gene are DFQATT and SNEGSKA (reference sequence). The CDR3 protein is CSARGSESGDTQYF. DNA for the CDR3: TGCAGTGCTAGAGGTAGCGAGTCAGGAGATACGCAGTATTTT.

J is TRBJ2-1 and V is TRBV20-1; D is unclear. Germline V gives CDR1 DFQATT, CDR2 SNEGSKA (reference sequence). The CDR3 length is 10 residues. Trimming removed 5 bases at V and 9 bases at J, with 8 bases between. The DNA of the CDR3 is TGCAGTGCTGAAAGTATTGAGCAGTTCTTC. Translated, it gives CSAESIEQFF.

This clonotype was observed at least ten times. The rearrangement uses TRBV4-3 and TRBJ1-6; no definite D call. The V gene lost 0 bases and the J gene lost 10 bases, with 10 bases spanning the gap. CDR1 LGHNA and CDR2 YSLEER come from the germline V gene. This CDR3 contains 14 residues. The CDR3 loop is CASSQDYGKSPLHF. CDR3 bases: TGCGCCAGCAGCCAAGATTACGGCAAATCACCCCTCCACTTT.

This clonotype was seen ten or more times. The chain carries TRBV29-1 and TRBJ1-2, with D perhaps TRBD1 (5 bases). CDR3 length: 13 amino acids. Trimming removed 5 bases from V and 8 bases from J, with 18 bases in between. The germline V gene encodes CDR1 SQVTM and CDR2 ANQGSEA. The CDR3: CSVLGLGPAGYTF. CDR3 coding DNA: TGCAGCGTTTTGGGACTGGGCCCGGCGGGCTACACCTTC.

The table lists this clonotype with many counts. V usage is TRBV28 and J usage is TRBJ2-2; 10 bases map to TRBD2. Trimming at V came to 5 bases and at J to 5 bases, leaving 5 bases not matched to a gene. Germline V gene data show CDR1 as MDHEN and CDR2 as SYDVKM. The CDR3 covers 15 residues. The CDR3 DNA is TGTGCCAGCAGTCTTCTAGCGGGGGTAACCGGGGAGCTGTTTTTT. The encoded protein is CASSLLAGVTGELFF. Full variable domain (rest looked up from reference TRBV28 and TRBJ2-2): DVKVTQSSRYLVKRTGEKVFLECVQDMDHENMFWYRQDPGLGLRLIYFSYDVKMKEKGDIPEGYSVSREKKERFSLILESASTNQTSMYLCASSLLAGVTGELFFGEGSRLTVL.

This clonotype has only a few counts. The chain employs TRBV12-3 or TRBV12-4 and TRBJ1-3; tentative D call: TRBD1 (6 bases). There are 14 residues in the CDR3. Trimming removed 0 bases at V and 3 bases at J, with 6 bases between. The CDR3 bases are TGTGCCAGCAGTTTAGCCAGGGGTGGAAACACCATATATTTT. This gives the protein CASSLARGGNTIYF.

The rearrangement links TRBV20-1 to TRBJ2-5; no clear D. The CDR3 consists of 16 residues. Germline-derived CDR1 and CDR2 are DFQATT and SNEGSKA (reference sequence). V was trimmed by 0 bases and J by 3 bases, leaving 17 bases between them. CDR3 bases: TGCAGTGCTAGAGATCTTCGCTCGCGCCTCGAAGAGACCCAGTACTTC. As protein: CSARDLRSRLEETQYF.

V gene TRBV4-2 combines with J gene TRBJ2-4; 7 bases fit TRBD2. Germline trimming cut 2 bases from V and 4 bases from J; bases unmatched to any gene: 2. Germline assignment: CDR1 LGHNA and CDR2 YNFKEQ. The CDR3 covers 14 residues. CDR3 protein: CASSQRSGKNIQYF. The CDR3 bases are TGTGCCAGCAGCCAACGTAGCGGGAAAAACATTCAGTACTTC.